This paragraph covers one T cell receptor (beta chain) sequence. One Seattle source followed patients from active infection through their disease course. The data originate from a study of blood T cell repertoires in COVID-19. Libraries were prepared by immunoSEQ multiplex PCR; TCRdb keeps only in-frame clonotypes and omits some of them. This table holds 250,000 to 300,000 clones, nearly 90% found once. Per germline, CDR1 SGDLS and CDR2 YYNGEE. The CDR3 totals 15 residues. The germline V and J ends were trimmed by 0 bases and 5 bases, with 13 bases remaining between them. This chain connects TRBV9 to TRBJ2-3; tentatively, D is TRBD1 (6 bases). The sequence was obtained from a woman in her fifties or sixties with COVID-19, enrolled during active disease. The sample was peripheral blood. The CDR3, as DNA: TGTGCCAGCAGCGTAGCTCCTAAGGACAGAGATACGCAGTATTTT. Translated: CASSVAPKDRDTQYF.